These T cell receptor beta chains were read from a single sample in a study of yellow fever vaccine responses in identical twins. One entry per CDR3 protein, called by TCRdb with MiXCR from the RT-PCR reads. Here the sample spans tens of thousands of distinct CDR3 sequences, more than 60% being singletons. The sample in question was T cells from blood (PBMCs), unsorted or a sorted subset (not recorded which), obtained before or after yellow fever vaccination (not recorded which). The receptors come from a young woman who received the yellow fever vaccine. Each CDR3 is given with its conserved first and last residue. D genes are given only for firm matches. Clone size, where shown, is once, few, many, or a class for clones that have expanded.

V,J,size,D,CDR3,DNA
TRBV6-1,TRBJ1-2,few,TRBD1,CASRWTGDYGYTF,TGTGCCAGCAGGTGGACAGGGGACTATGGCTACACCTTC
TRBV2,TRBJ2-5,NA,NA,CASSEFGTSRETQYF,TGTGCCAGCAGTGAGTTCGGGACATCTCGGGAGACCCAGTACTTC
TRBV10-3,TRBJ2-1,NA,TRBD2,CAISESGQAGVNEQFF,TGTGCCATCAGTGAGTCGGGTCAAGCGGGGGTCAATGAGCAGTTCTTC
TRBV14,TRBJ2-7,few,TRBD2,CASSRGLAGFYEQYF,TGTGCCAGCAGCCGGGGACTAGCGGGTTTCTACGAGCAGTACTTC
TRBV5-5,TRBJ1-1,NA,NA,CASSYTGSRNTEAFF,TGTGCCAGCAGCTATACAGGGTCCCGAAACACTGAAGCTTTCTTT
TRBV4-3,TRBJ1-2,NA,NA,CASSQDPQGARYGYTF,TGCGCCAGCAGCCAAGATCCCCAGGGCGCCCGCTATGGCTACACCTTC
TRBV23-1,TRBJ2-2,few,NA,CASSQKDTGELFF,TGCGCCAGCAGTCAGAAGGACACCGGGGAGCTGTTTTTT
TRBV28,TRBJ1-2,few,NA,CASSLGVVYGYTF,TGTGCCAGCAGTTTGGGGGTAGTATATGGCTACACCTTC
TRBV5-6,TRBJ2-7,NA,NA,CASRSGTDTYEQYF,TGTGCCAGCCGATCCGGGACTGATACCTACGAGCAGTACTTC
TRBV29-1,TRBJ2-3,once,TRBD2,CSVGAGGSTDTQYF,TGCAGCGTAGGAGCGGGGGGTAGCACAGATACGCAGTATTTT
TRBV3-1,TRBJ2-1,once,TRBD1,CASSLSGTVDNEQFF,TGTGCCAGCAGCCTATCCGGGACAGTTGACAATGAGCAGTTCTTC
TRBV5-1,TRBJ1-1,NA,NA,CASSLIELGQFDGEAFF,TGCGCCAGCAGCTTGATTGAGCTTGGGCAGTTCGACGGTGAAGCTTTCTTT
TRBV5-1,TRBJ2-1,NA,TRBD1,CASSLARAGGNEQFF,TGCGCCAGCAGCTTGGCCCGAGCAGGGGGCAATGAGCAGTTCTTC
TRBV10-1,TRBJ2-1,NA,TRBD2,CASSRRREGLNEQFF,TGCGCCAGCAGTCGTAGGCGGGAGGGCCTCAATGAGCAGTTCTTC
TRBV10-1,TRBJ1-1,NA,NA,CASSPYTENTEAFF,TGCGCCAGCAGTCCATATACAGAGAACACTGAAGCTTTCTTT
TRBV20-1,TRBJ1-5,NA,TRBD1,CSARQGLQPQHF,TGCAGTGCTCGACAGGGTCTTCAGCCCCAGCATTTT
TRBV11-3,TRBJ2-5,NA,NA,CASSLERSLVAVETQYF,TGTGCCAGCAGCTTAGAACGTTCTTTGGTGGCAGTAGAGACCCAGTACTTC
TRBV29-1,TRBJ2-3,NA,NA,CSVEYTDTQYF,TGCAGCGTTGAGTACACAGATACGCAGTATTTT
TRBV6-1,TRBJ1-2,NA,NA,CASSQGPVWGYTF,TGTGCCAGCAGCCAGGGACCTGTCTGGGGCTACACCTTC
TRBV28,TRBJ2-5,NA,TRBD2,CASSSSGRLLEAQYF,TGTGCCAGCAGTTCTAGCGGGAGGTTACTAGAGGCCCAGTACTTC
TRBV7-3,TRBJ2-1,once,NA,CASSSPLSGDLNNEQFF,TGTGCCAGCAGCTCCCCTCTGTCCGGGGATCTTAACAATGAGCAGTTCTTC
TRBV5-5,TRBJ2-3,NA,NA,CASSLDWPDTQYF,TGTGCCAGCAGCTTGGATTGGCCAGATACGCAGTATTTT
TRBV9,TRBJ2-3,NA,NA,CASSVVESTDTQYF,TGTGCCAGCAGCGTAGTGGAGAGCACAGATACGCAGTATTTT
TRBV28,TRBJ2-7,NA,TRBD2,CASSSSASGSLEQYF,TGTGCCAGCAGTTCATCGGCCAGCGGGAGCCTCGAGCAGTACTTC
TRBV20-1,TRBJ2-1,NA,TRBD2,CSARVAGGSHENYNEQFF,TGCAGTGCTAGAGTGGCTGGCGGGAGCCACGAAAACTACAATGAGCAGTTCTTC
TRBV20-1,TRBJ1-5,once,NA,CSALQGDQPQHF,TGCAGTGCACTACAGGGAGATCAGCCCCAGCATTTT
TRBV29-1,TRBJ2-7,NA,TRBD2,CSVEDRAGGFYEQYF,TGCAGCGTTGAAGATCGTGCGGGAGGGTTTTACGAGCAGTACTTC
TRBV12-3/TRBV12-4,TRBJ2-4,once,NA,CASSLAKNIQYF,TGTGCCAGCAGTTTAGCCAAAAACATTCAGTACTTC
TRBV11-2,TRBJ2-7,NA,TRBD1,CASRHWDRSYEQYF,TGTGCCAGCAGACATTGGGACAGATCCTACGAGCAGTACTTC
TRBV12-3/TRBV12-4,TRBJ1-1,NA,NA,CASGGRVNTEAFF,TGTGCCAGCGGGGGACGGGTGAACACTGAAGCTTTCTTT
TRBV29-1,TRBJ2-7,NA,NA,CSVVGSPAYEQYF,TGCAGCGTTGTAGGATCGCCTGCCTACGAGCAGTACTTC
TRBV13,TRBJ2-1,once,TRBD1,CASRPRTGGYNEQFF,TGTGCCAGCAGACCCAGGACAGGGGGCTACAATGAGCAGTTCTTC
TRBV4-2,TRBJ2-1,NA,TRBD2,CASSQGTSGAIGEQFF,TGTGCCAGCAGCCAAGGCACTAGCGGGGCCATAGGTGAGCAGTTCTTC
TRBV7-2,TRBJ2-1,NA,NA,CASSLAPNEQFF,TGTGCCAGCAGCTTAGCCCCTAATGAGCAGTTCTTC
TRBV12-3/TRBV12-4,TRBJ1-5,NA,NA,CASSLGPLSSNQPQHF,TGTGCCAGCAGTTTGGGGCCCCTCAGTTCCAATCAGCCCCAGCATTTT
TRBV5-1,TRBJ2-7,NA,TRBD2,CASSLHSGRREYEQYF,TGCGCCAGCAGTCTACATAGCGGGAGGAGGGAGTACGAGCAGTACTTC
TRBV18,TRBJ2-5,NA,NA,CASSPPGQTQYF,TGTGCCAGCTCACCACCAGGACAGACCCAGTACTTC
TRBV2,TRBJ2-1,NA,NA,CASSSTTLTDNEQFF,TGTGCCAGCAGTTCGACAACCCTGACCGACAATGAGCAGTTCTTC
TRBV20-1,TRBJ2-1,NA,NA,CSARDGFGRSYNEQFF,TGCAGTGCTAGAGATGGCTTCGGGCGCTCCTACAATGAGCAGTTCTTC
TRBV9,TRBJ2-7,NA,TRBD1,CASSPMARQGTYEQYF,TGTGCCAGCAGCCCAATGGCGAGACAGGGGACATACGAGCAGTACTTC
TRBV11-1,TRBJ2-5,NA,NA,CASSLGIQTQYF,TGTGCCAGCAGCTTAGGGATACAGACCCAGTACTTC
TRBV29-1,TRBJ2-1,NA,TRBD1,CSVVGQGEFYNEQFF,TGCAGCGTTGTAGGGCAGGGGGAGTTCTACAATGAGCAGTTCTTC
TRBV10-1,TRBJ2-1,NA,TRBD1,CASSAGQASSYNEQFF,TGCGCCAGCAGTGCGGGACAGGCCAGCTCCTACAATGAGCAGTTCTTC
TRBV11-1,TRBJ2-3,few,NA,CASFADTQYF,TGTGCCAGCTTCGCAGATACGCAGTATTTT
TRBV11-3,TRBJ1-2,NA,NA,CASSLERSGSDGYTF,TGTGCCAGCAGCTTAGAAAGGTCGGGGAGCGATGGCTACACCTTC
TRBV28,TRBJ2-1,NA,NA,CASTPNFNEQFF,TGTGCCAGCACTCCAAACTTCAATGAGCAGTTCTTC
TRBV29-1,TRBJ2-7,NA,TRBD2,CSVEDWSSGSEDYEQYF,TGCAGCGTTGAAGATTGGTCTAGCGGGAGCGAGGACTACGAGCAGTACTTC
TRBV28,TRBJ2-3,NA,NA,CASSFGFPTDTQYF,TGTGCCAGCAGTTTCGGGTTCCCCACAGATACGCAGTATTTT
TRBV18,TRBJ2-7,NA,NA,CASSPPGLPDGDEQYF,TGTGCCAGCTCACCACCAGGGCTTCCCGATGGTGACGAGCAGTACTTC
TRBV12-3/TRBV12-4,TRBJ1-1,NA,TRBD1,CASRERTGPNAEAFF,TGTGCCAGCAGAGAAAGGACAGGTCCCAACGCTGAAGCTTTCTTT
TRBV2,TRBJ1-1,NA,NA,CASSLGGAFF,TGTGCCAGCAGTCTAGGGGGGGCTTTCTTT
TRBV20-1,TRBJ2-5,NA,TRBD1,CSAREARGRGTETQYF,TGCAGTGCTAGAGAGGCCCGCGGCAGGGGGACAGAGACCCAGTACTTC